The 30 T cell receptor beta chains below all came from one sample that was sequenced in a study of cytomegalovirus exposure and HLA in healthy donors. The PCR was carried out with 60 Vbeta primers and 13 Jbeta primers. Produced via immunoSEQ multiplex PCR; TCRdb's table is partial and in-frame only. Here the sample spans under 150,000 clones, under 90% being singletons. Material: PBMCs. Every receptor here comes from a woman in her twenties or thirties in good health and CMV-seronegative.

This clone came up once. The gene calls are TRBV15 and TRBJ1-1; D perhaps matches TRBD1 (6 bases). The germline V gene encodes CDR1 LNHNV and CDR2 YYDKDF (reference sequence). There are 15 residues in the CDR3. The V gene lost 0 bases and the J gene lost 6 bases, with 14 bases spanning the gap. For the CDR3, the DNA is TGTGCCACCAGCAGAGATTCTTGGGGGCACTCTGAAGCTTTCTTT. Translating it yields CATSRDSWGHSEAFF.

The J gene is TRBJ2-7, the V gene TRBV19; tentative D call: TRBD1 (6 bases). Germline CDR1 and CDR2: LNHDA and SQIVND (reference sequence). The CDR3 extends over 16 amino acids. Trimming removed 3 bases from V and 3 bases from J, with 18 bases in between. Here the CDR3 DNA reads TGTGCCAGTAGTATTGCACACGACAGGATACACTACGAGCAGTACTTC. Translating it yields CASSIAHDRIHYEQYF.

This chain joins TRBV4-2 and TRBJ1-2; D is perhaps TRBD1 (6 bases). The CDR3 consists of 15 residues. In germline, CDR1 is LGHNA, CDR2 YNFKEQ. V was cut by 3 bases and J by 8 bases, with 19 bases left in between. The CDR3 DNA is TGTGCCAGCAGCCATCAACAGGGAGAAGTTCGAGGCTACACCTTC. It codes for CASSHQQGEVRGYTF.

The rearrangement uses TRBV19 and TRBJ2-7; possibly TRBD2 for D (6 bases). CDR1 and CDR2 (germline): LNHDA, SQIVND (reference sequence). The CDR3 has 15 residues. V dropped 5 bases and J dropped 0 bases, with 14 bases sitting between them. In DNA, the CDR3 is TGTGCCAGTAGTTCGACACCCGGGAGCTCCTACGAGCAGTACTTC. The encoded protein is CASSSTPGSSYEQYF.

This rearrangement joins TRBV7-6 to TRBJ1-5; no clear D gene. V was trimmed by 0 bases and J by 4 bases, leaving 13 bases between them. CDR1 is SGHVS and CDR2 is FNYEAQ in the germline V gene. CDR3 size: 16 residues. The chain's CDR3 is CASSLAGGLTNQPQHF. In DNA form, the CDR3 reads TGTGCCAGCAGCTTAGCAGGAGGTTTGACTAATCAGCCCCAGCATTTT.

The chain has TRBV18 and TRBJ1-5; D remains ambiguous. The CDR3 has 15 amino acids. The germline V gene has CDR1 KGHSH and CDR2 LQKENI. V was shortened by 3 bases and J by 5 bases, with 14 bases between the two germline ends. The CDR3 DNA is TGTGCCAGCTCACCGCAAGCGGGGATCGATCAGCCCCAGCATTTT. Protein sequence: CASSPQAGIDQPQHF.

This chain uses TRBV30 with TRBJ2-3; 8 bases are shared with TRBD2. This CDR3 is built from 13 residues. Per germline, CDR1 GTSNPN and CDR2 SVGIG (reference sequence). With V trimmed by 5 bases and J by 4 bases, 5 bases remained unmatched. CDR3 region: CAWVTAGADTQYF. In nucleotides, the CDR3 is TGTGCCTGGGTAACAGCGGGAGCAGATACGCAGTATTTT.

The chain has TRBV19 and TRBJ1-1; D is unresolved. This CDR3 is built from 14 residues. Germline assignment: CDR1 LNHDA and CDR2 SQIVND (reference sequence). Deletions cut 3 bases from V and 1 base from J, with 9 bases between. CDR3 DNA sequence: TGTGCCAGTAGTATTATGGGCCAGAACACTGAAGCTTTCTTT. Translating it yields CASSIMGQNTEAFF.

The chain has TRBV27 and TRBJ2-3; TRBD1 aligns across 9 bases. CDR1 is MNHEY and CDR2 is SMNVEV in the germline V gene (reference sequence). The junction had 2 bases not matched to a gene; V was cut back by 0 bases and J by 4 bases. This CDR3 spans 15 amino acids. The CDR3 sequence: CASSLSTGGADTQYF. The CDR3 coding sequence is TGTGCCAGCAGTTTATCGACAGGGGGAGCAGATACGCAGTATTTT.

The rearrangement links TRBV7-2 to TRBJ2-5; D gene unclear. CDR1 and CDR2 from the germline V gene are SGHTA and FQGNSA. With 8 bases removed from V and 9 bases from J, the gap between germline ends came to 28 bases. The CDR3 consists of 16 residues. Here the CDR3 DNA reads TGTGCCAGCCGAAGAGGCGGCGTCGCCCCGTCCGAGGCCCAGTACTTC. Amino acids: CASRRGGVAPSEAQYF.

This rearrangement joins TRBV15 to TRBJ2-1, with TRBD2 matching over 11 bases. CDR3 size: 16 residues. V trimming: 6 bases; J trimming: 0 bases; junction bases outside the gene matches: 4. The germline V gene has CDR1 LNHNV and CDR2 YYDKDF (reference sequence). The CDR3 bases are TGTGCCACCAGGGAAACTAGCGGGAGCTCCTACAATGAGCAGTTCTTC. This codes for CATRETSGSSYNEQFF.

The chain joins TRBV27 to TRBJ2-3, with a possible D match to TRBD1 (6 bases). The CDR3 is made up of 13 amino acids. Germline CDR1 MNHEY, CDR2 SMNVEV (reference sequence). Between the trimmed V and J ends, which lost 2 bases and 4 bases, there was a span of 7 bases. As DNA, the CDR3 is TGTGCCAGCAGTTTACCAGGGGCAGATACGCAGTATTTT. It is translated as CASSLPGADTQYF.

The CDR3 DNA follows: TGTGCCAGCGCCAGGGTAGGGACTGAAGCTTTCTTT. It codes for CASARVGTEAFF. This chain links TRBV19 with TRBJ1-1; perhaps TRBD1 as D (5 bases). This CDR3 is 12 amino acids long. V lost 9 bases and J lost 5, with 13 bases in between. Germline lookup yields CDR1 LNHDA and CDR2 SQIVND (reference sequence). Using reference TRBV19 and TRBJ1-1 for the parts outside the CDR3, the full variable domain is DGGITQSPKYLFRKEGQNVTLSCEQNLNHDAMYWYRQDPGQGLRLIYYSQIVNDFQKGDIAEGYSVSREKKESFPLTVTSAQKNPTAFYLCASARVGTEAFFGQGTRLTVV.

This clone was seen only a few times. The CDR3 loop is CASSMRPSNYGYTF. CDR3 DNA: TGTGCCAGCAGTATGAGGCCTTCTAACTATGGCTACACCTTC. V usage is TRBV6-1 and J usage is TRBJ1-2; D unclear. The V end lost 5 bases, the J end lost 0 bases, and 10 bases lay between the germline ends. CDR3 size: 14 residues. Germline CDR1 and CDR2: MNHNS and SASEGT.

A few counts support this clone. The chain employs TRBV11-2 and TRBJ2-7; 7 nucleotides agree with TRBD1. There are 12 residues in the CDR3. V was pared by 5 bases and J by 4 bases, with 2 bases of the junction left unmatched. Germline loops: CDR1 SGHAT, CDR2 FQNNGV. The CDR3 nucleotides are TGTGCCAGCAGCCAACAGGGGTACGAGCAGTACTTC. Its protein is CASSQQGYEQYF.

The gene calls are TRBV28 and TRBJ2-7; 7 nucleotides agree with TRBD1. Germline CDR1 is MDHEN and CDR2 is SYDVKM. The junction had 5 bases not matched to a gene; V was cut back by 6 bases and J by 0 bases. This CDR3 is 14 amino acids long. CDR3 DNA sequence: TGTGCCAGCAGATCAGGGACAGTCTCCTACGAGCAGTACTTC. This codes for CASRSGTVSYEQYF.

The rearrangement links TRBV5-4 to TRBJ2-2, with a tentative D call TRBD1 (6 bases). Trimming removed 5 bases at V and 4 bases at J, with 18 bases between. The CDR3 has 16 residues. Germline lookup yields CDR1 SGHNT and CDR2 YYREEE (reference sequence). CDR3 DNA: TGTGCCAGCAGTAACCTCAAAGGGGGACGCACCGGGGAGCTGTTTTTT. Residues: CASSNLKGGRTGELFF.

This clone was found once. The gene calls are TRBV5-1 and TRBJ2-7, with 8 bases matching TRBD2. This CDR3 has 13 amino acids. Germline V gene sequence: CDR1 SGHRS, CDR2 YFSETQ. The trim removed 4 bases at V and 8 bases at J, leaving 8 bases unmatched. CDR3 in DNA: TGCGCCAGCAGCATTCCGGGACTAGGACAGCAGTACTTC. Translation: CASSIPGLGQQYF.

The rearrangement joins TRBV6-6 to TRBJ1-5, with D possibly being TRBD1 (5 bases). Per germline, CDR1 MNHNY and CDR2 SVGAGI (reference sequence). The CDR3 runs 15 residues. V lost 2 bases and J 1 base, leaving 9 bases between the germline ends. CDR3 protein: CASSYGRGSNQPQHF. The DNA of the CDR3 is TGTGCCAGCAGTTACGGGAGGGGAAGCAATCAGCCCCAGCATTTT.

In this sample, this clone turned up once. The CDR3 DNA follows: TGTGCCAGCAGCTACCAGCGGGAGTGGGCCGGGGAGCTGTTTTTT. Translated: CASSYQREWAGELFF. V gene TRBV7-6 combines with J gene TRBJ2-2; TRBD2 matches 8 bases. J gave up 6 bases and V 4 bases, and 7 bases lay outside the gene matches. The CDR3 is 15 amino acids. The germline V gene encodes CDR1 SGHVS and CDR2 FNYEAQ.

On this clone itself: Other DNA sequences in this sample translate to the same CDR3. The chain carries TRBV11-3 and TRBJ1-2; D possibly corresponds to TRBD1 (6 bases). Germline CDR1 SGHNT, CDR2 YENEEA. This CDR3 is 14 amino acids long. V lost 1 base, J lost 8 bases, and 14 bases lay in between. The CDR3 sequence is CASSLARTGYGYTF. The CDR3 DNA sequence: TGTGCCAGCAGCTTAGCTCGCACAGGGTACGGCTACACCTTC. The variable domain in full, completed from reference TRBV11-3 and TRBJ1-2, reads EAGVVQSPRYKIIEKKQPVAFWCNPISGHNTLYWYLQNLGQGPELLIRYENEEAVDDSQLPKDRFSAERLKGVDSTLKIQPAELGDSAVYLCASSLARTGYGYTFGSGTRLTVV.

This chain links TRBV2 with TRBJ2-7; tentative D call: TRBD2 (7 bases). CDR3 length equals 14 residues. Per germline, CDR1 SNHLY and CDR2 FYNNEI. V was pared by 6 bases and J by 3 bases, with 15 bases between. Written as DNA, the CDR3 is TGTGCCAGCAGACTAAGGGGGGGTCGCTACGAGCAGTACTTC. This encodes CASRLRGGRYEQYF.

V is TRBV27 and J is TRBJ2-7; 8 nucleotides match TRBD1. The junction had 9 bases not matched to a gene; V was cut back by 6 bases and J by 2 bases. The CDR3 sequence is 15 residues long. Germline V gene sequence: CDR1 MNHEY, CDR2 SMNVEV (reference sequence). This CDR3 reads CASRPSWTGPYEQYF. The CDR3 DNA follows: TGTGCCAGCAGACCCTCCTGGACAGGGCCCTACGAGCAGTACTTC.

The chain is built from TRBV5-1 and TRBJ2-3, with TRBD2 matching 14 bases. The V gene's germline CDR1 is SGHRS and CDR2 YFSETQ. The CDR3 is made up of 19 amino acids. Unmatched junction bases numbered 9, after V lost 0 bases and J lost 3 bases. CDR3 sequence: CASSLEAGTSGSLTDTQYF. CDR3 nucleotide sequence: TGCGCCAGCAGCTTGGAGGCCGGGACTAGCGGGAGTTTGACAGATACGCAGTATTTT.

The V and J genes are TRBV5-4 and TRBJ2-3; 8 bases map to TRBD2. CDR1 and CDR2 (germline): SGHNT, YYREEE (reference sequence). V was pared by 3 bases and J by 1 base, with 4 bases of the junction left unmatched. The CDR3 length is 15 residues. The CDR3 here is CASSWGGRRTDTQYF. CDR3 nucleotides: TGTGCCAGCAGCTGGGGCGGGAGGCGCACAGATACGCAGTATTTT.

This chain connects TRBV28 to TRBJ1-2; 8 bases are a match to TRBD1. V gave up 9 bases and J gave up 4 bases; unmatched junction bases: 4. Germline V gene lookup returns CDR1 MDHEN and CDR2 SYDVKM. The CDR3 has 12 residues. The DNA for the CDR3 is TGTGCCAGTATGACAGGGGCCTATGGCTACACCTTC. Translation gives CASMTGAYGYTF.

The chain has TRBV28 and TRBJ1-5, with TRBD1 matching over 7 bases. V trimming: 6 bases; J trimming: 7 bases; junction bases outside the gene matches: 9. CDR1 MDHEN and CDR2 SYDVKM come from the germline V gene. This CDR3 is 14 amino acids long. CDR3 in amino acids: CASRPGGKVQPQHF. In DNA form, the CDR3 reads TGTGCCAGCAGACCAGGGGGTAAGGTGCAGCCCCAGCATTTT.

The chain joins TRBV11-3 to TRBJ2-7, with 10 nucleotides matching TRBD1. The CDR3 length is 13 residues. The germline V gene encodes CDR1 SGHNT and CDR2 YENEEA. Losses at the gene ends were 1 base for V and 6 bases for J; bases not matched to a gene: 0. For the CDR3, the DNA is TGTGCCAGCAGCTTAGGGACAGGGGGCGAGCAGTACTTC. It codes for CASSLGTGGEQYF.

The chain combines TRBV6-1 with TRBJ2-7; TRBD2 is a possible D gene (6 bases). Germline-derived CDR1 and CDR2 are MNHNS and SASEGT. The CDR3 contains 14 residues. Trimming shortened V by 6 bases and J by 0 bases, and 12 bases separated the two germline ends. The CDR3 sequence: CASRGLRNSYEQYF. CDR3 sequence (DNA): TGTGCCAGCAGGGGACTGCGGAACTCCTACGAGCAGTACTTC.

V and J are TRBV30 and TRBJ1-5, with 9 positions matching TRBD1. Trimming took 1 base from V and 0 from J; bases not matched to a gene: 7. The CDR3 spans 17 residues. Germline V gene data show CDR1 as GTSNPN and CDR2 as SVGIG (reference sequence). CDR3 protein: CAWSGQTGGYSNQPQHF. DNA for the CDR3: TGTGCCTGGAGTGGGCAGACAGGGGGATATAGCAATCAGCCCCAGCATTTT.